The 28 T cell receptor beta chains listed next were all sequenced from one sample in a study of blood T cell repertoires in COVID-19. Method: immunoSEQ multiplex PCR; TCRdb's copy keeps in-frame clones and lacks some. The sample includes 390,000 or so clones, about 86% seen only once; the top ten take about 10%. Sequencing was carried out using PBMCs or T cells enriched from blood (not recorded which). The receptors originated from a woman aged 50 to 60 who had recovered from COVID-19.

This rearrangement joins TRBV7-8 to TRBJ1-2, with no clear D. Germline lookup yields CDR1 SGHVS and CDR2 FQNEAQ. This CDR3 region has 14 residues. The V and J ends lost 1 base and 1 base respectively, with 7 bases between them. This chain's CDR3 is CASSLGGFNYGYTF. CDR3 in DNA: TGTGCCAGCAGCTTAGGCGGATTTAACTATGGCTACACCTTC.

The J gene is TRBJ2-7, the V gene TRBV21-1; the D segment call TRBD1 is taken from the table without a DNA check. TRBV21-1 is labeled a pseudogene. The CDR3 length is 17 residues. The CDR3: CASSKYDRTPSSREQYF. CDR3 sequence (DNA): TGTGCCAGCAGCAAATACGACAGAACACCCTCCTCCCGCGAGCAGTACTTC.

The chain has TRBV19 and TRBJ2-2, with TRBD2 identical over 15 bases. Germline-derived CDR1 and CDR2 are LNHDA and SQIVND (reference sequence). The CDR3 runs to 20 residues. V gave up 11 bases and J gave up 4 bases; unmatched junction bases: 20. The CDR3 sequence: CAVGSGLAGGRATGTGELFF. The DNA of the CDR3 is TGTGCCGTTGGGTCGGGACTAGCGGGAGGAAGGGCAACGGGCACCGGGGAGCTGTTTTTT.

This clone has only a few counts. This chain joins TRBV6-2 or TRBV6-3 and TRBJ2-7, with D perhaps TRBD2 (5 bases). CDR1 MNHEY and CDR2 SVGEGT come from the germline V gene. V was cut by 6 bases and J by 6 bases, with 15 bases left in between. The CDR3 loop spans 13 amino acids. CDR3 sequence reads: CASSPERDREQYF. The CDR3 DNA reads TGTGCCAGCAGCCCCGAGAGGGATCGCGAGCAGTACTTC.

The rearrangement links TRBV27 to TRBJ2-7; tentatively, D is TRBD2 (5 bases). Trimming shortened V by 3 bases and J by 7 bases, and 13 bases separated the two germline ends. The CDR3 is 13 residues long. CDR1 is MNHEY, CDR2 SMNVEV, per germline (reference sequence). The CDR3 DNA is TGTGCCAGCAGTTTCGTCTTCTCGGGAGAGCAGTACTTC. Translated, it gives CASSFVFSGEQYF.

The V call is TRBV9, the J call TRBJ1-4, with a tentative D call TRBD1 (6 bases). Germline CDR1 and CDR2: SGDLS and YYNGEE. V was trimmed by 0 bases and J by 7 bases, leaving 7 bases between them. There are 13 residues in the CDR3. CDR3 region: CASSVGGGEKLFF. The CDR3 nucleotides are TGTGCCAGCAGCGTAGGAGGGGGTGAAAAACTGTTTTTT.

The chain is built from TRBV7-9 and TRBJ2-1; D may be TRBD2 (7 bases). The CDR3 is 15 amino acids. V shed 11 bases and J shed 0 bases, with 17 bases lying between them. Germline V gene sequence: CDR1 SEHNR, CDR2 FQNEAQ (reference sequence). The CDR3 coding sequence is TGTGCCTCGGAGGGAGGGGGAAGCTCCTACAATGAGCAGTTCTTC. This codes for CASEGGGSSYNEQFF.

CDR3 protein: CASSTTGVTNEKLFF. The CDR3 nucleotides read TGCGCCAGCAGCACCACAGGGGTAACTAATGAAAAACTGTTTTTT. V usage is TRBV4-1 and J usage is TRBJ1-4; TRBD1 matches 7 bases. The CDR3 length is 15 residues. Trimming cost V 5 bases and J 1 base; bases outside gene matches: 4. Germline V lookup: CDR1 MGHRA, CDR2 YSYEKL.

The chain combines TRBV29-1 with TRBJ2-3; D might be TRBD2 (6 bases). CDR1 and CDR2 (germline): SQVTM, ANQGSEA. The CDR3 loop spans 14 amino acids. Trimming took 6 bases from V and 0 from J, leaving 13 bases between them. The CDR3 sequence is CSVTGESSTDTQYF. CDR3 sequence (DNA): TGCAGCGTGACGGGGGAGTCTAGCACAGATACGCAGTATTTT.

This clone was recorded only once. V gene TRBV14 combines with J gene TRBJ2-7; 9 nucleotides line up with TRBD2. Germline trimming cut 5 bases from V and 2 bases from J; bases unmatched to any gene: 4. CDR1 and CDR2 (germline): SGHDN, FVKESK. The CDR3 totals 14 residues. The CDR3 nucleotides are TGTGCCAGCAGCGGTAGCGGGAGTACCTACGAGCAGTACTTC. As protein: CASSGSGSTYEQYF.

The rearrangement joins TRBV5-6 to TRBJ1-1; no definite D call. Trimming shortened V by 4 bases and J by 10 bases, and 17 bases separated the two germline ends. The germline V gene encodes CDR1 SGHDT and CDR2 YYEEEE. There are 13 residues in the CDR3. CDR3: CASSTGRGPGAFF. The CDR3 DNA reads as TGTGCCAGCAGCACTGGGCGTGGGCCTGGAGCTTTCTTT.

The chain carries TRBV28 and TRBJ2-7; TRBD1 aligns across 9 bases. V shed 5 bases, J shed 1 base, and the junction held 6 bases outside the gene matches. This CDR3 has 15 residues. Per germline, CDR1 MDHEN and CDR2 SYDVKM. As DNA, the CDR3 is TGTGCCAGCAGTCTCAACAGGGGGCGATCCTACGAGCAGTACTTC. Translated: CASSLNRGRSYEQYF.

The rearrangement uses TRBV5-6 and TRBJ1-1; D is possibly TRBD1 (6 bases). CDR3 length: 15 residues. The ends were cut back, 0 bases at V and 4 bases at J, with 13 bases in the middle. Looked up from germline, CDR1 is SGHDT and CDR2 is YYEEEE. The CDR3 reads CASSLAGDKGTEAFF. CDR3 in DNA: TGTGCCAGCAGCTTGGCTGGGGACAAGGGCACTGAAGCTTTCTTT.

The chain is built from TRBV12-3 or TRBV12-4 and TRBJ1-2; no definite D call. V shed 5 bases and J shed 8 bases, with 9 bases lying between them. This CDR3 has 11 amino acids. Written as DNA, the CDR3 is TGTGCCAGCAGTGTGGGCTTAGGCTACACCTTC. Amino acid sequence: CASSVGLGYTF.

The V call is TRBV12-5, the J call TRBJ2-1; D remains ambiguous. CDR3 length equals 15 residues. Germline V gene sequence: CDR1 LGHNT, CDR2 FRNRAP. V lost 1 base, J lost 0 bases, and 7 bases lay in between. The CDR3 here is CASGLGYSSYNEQFF. In DNA form, the CDR3 reads TGTGCTAGTGGTTTGGGGTATAGCTCCTACAATGAGCAGTTCTTC.

The chain couples TRBV7-6 to TRBJ2-1; 11 bases match TRBD2. Germline values: CDR1 SGHVS, CDR2 FNYEAQ. The CDR3 spans 17 residues. V was clipped by 1 base and J by 1 base; unmatched bases: 3. As DNA, the CDR3 is TGTGCCAGCAGCTTAGTCTCTAGCGGGGGGTCCTACAATGAGCAGTTCTTC. Encoded protein: CASSLVSSGGSYNEQFF.

The chain is built from TRBV24-1 and TRBJ1-2; 7 nucleotides line up with TRBD1. The CDR3 length is 18 residues. Trimming at V came to 0 bases and at J to 2 bases, leaving 11 bases not matched to a gene. Germline CDR1 and CDR2: KGHDR and SFDVKD. The CDR3 nucleotides are TGTGCCACCAGTGATTTGCCATCGGGACAGAACGTAAACTATGGCTACACCTTC. As protein: CATSDLPSGQNVNYGYTF.

This clone turned up a few times. The rearrangement joins TRBV6-2 or TRBV6-3 to TRBJ1-5, with 7 bases that match TRBD1. The germline gives CDR1 MNHEY, CDR2 SVGEGT. This CDR3 spans 14 amino acids. V was pared by 6 bases and J by 4 bases, with 6 bases of the junction left unmatched. CDR3 amino acids: CASRYTGENQPQHF. CDR3 nucleotide sequence: TGTGCCAGCAGGTACACAGGGGAGAATCAGCCCCAGCATTTT.

This chain joins TRBV5-5 and TRBJ2-7; TRBD1 aligns across 9 bases. V shed 4 bases and J 2 bases; nucleotides not matched to a gene: 7. The CDR3 sequence is 15 residues long. CDR1 and CDR2 (germline): SGHKS, YYEKEE (reference sequence). The CDR3 coding sequence is TGTGCCAGCAGCAACGACAGGGGGTTCACCTACGAGCAGTACTTC. Amino acid sequence: CASSNDRGFTYEQYF.

The chain recombines TRBV3-1 (or the pseudogene TRBV3-2) with TRBJ1-6; unclear D gene. V was clipped by 3 bases and J by 0 bases, with 15 bases between them. The CDR3 is made up of 18 amino acids. CDR1 is LGHDT, CDR2 YNNKEL, per germline (reference sequence). CDR3 bases: TGTGCCAGCAGCCACGCCCCTAGACTTAGCTCCTATAATTCACCCCTCCACTTT. Its translation: CASSHAPRLSSYNSPLHF.

This clone was counted a single time. The V gene is TRBV5-5, the J gene TRBJ1-3; D is uncertain. The V end was cut by 5 bases, the J end by 0 bases, with 9 bases between. The CDR3 extends over 14 amino acids. Germline V gene sequence: CDR1 SGHKS, CDR2 YYEKEE (reference sequence). CDR3 residues: CASRAADSGNTIYF. In DNA, the CDR3 is TGTGCCAGCAGAGCCGCTGACTCTGGAAACACCATATATTTT.

The rearrangement joins TRBV27 to TRBJ1-2; D perhaps matches TRBD1 (5 bases). Germline values: CDR1 MNHEY, CDR2 SMNVEV (reference sequence). The germline V and J ends were trimmed by 6 bases and 4 bases, with 18 bases remaining between them. The CDR3 is 15 amino acids. CDR3 sequence reads: CASRVYVGGIYGYTF. Here the CDR3 DNA reads TGTGCCAGCAGGGTTTACGTGGGGGGGATCTATGGCTACACCTTC.

The gene calls are TRBV9 and TRBJ1-1; D may be TRBD1 (5 bases). The V end lost 3 bases, the J end lost 4 bases, and 13 bases lay between the germline ends. Germline V gene data show CDR1 as SGDLS and CDR2 as YYNGEE. The CDR3 contains 14 residues. The CDR3 protein is CASSGTLKSTEAFF. The CDR3 DNA follows: TGTGCCAGCAGCGGGACATTAAAGAGCACTGAAGCTTTCTTT.

The V and J genes are TRBV12-5 and TRBJ2-1, with TRBD2 matching 7 bases. J was trimmed by 4 bases and V by 5 bases; bases with no gene match: 8. This CDR3 has 15 residues. Germline values: CDR1 LGHNT, CDR2 FRNRAP. CDR3 sequence (DNA): TGTGCTAGTGGTGGGGGAGCGGGGCCTTACAATGAGCAGTTCTTC. Its protein product is CASGGGAGPYNEQFF.

The chain recombines TRBV5-1 with TRBJ1-3; D is ambiguous. V was trimmed by 1 base and J by 4 bases, leaving 9 bases between them. The length of the CDR3 is 14 residues. CDR1 is SGHRS and CDR2 is YFSETQ in the germline V gene. The CDR3 coding sequence is TGCGCCAGCAGCTTGACTCGAGGGGGAAACACCATATATTTT. It codes for CASSLTRGGNTIYF.

The chain recombines TRBV10-3 with TRBJ1-2; TRBD1 matches at 7 bases. Trimming removed 1 base from V and 2 bases from J; junction bases left unmatched: 1. In germline, CDR1 is ENHRY, CDR2 SYGVKD. The CDR3 extends over 14 amino acids. The CDR3 is CAISEWGQNYGYTF. The CDR3, as DNA: TGTGCCATCAGTGAGTGGGGACAGAACTATGGCTACACCTTC.

The chain employs TRBV5-5 and TRBJ1-1, with 7 bases lining up with TRBD1. Germline CDR1 SGHKS, CDR2 YYEKEE (reference sequence). The CDR3 consists of 15 residues. The V and J ends lost 5 bases and 1 base, in that order; junction bases with no gene match: 8. CDR3 sequence reads: CASRITGTANTEAFF. The CDR3 DNA reads TGTGCCAGCAGGATAACCGGGACAGCGAACACTGAAGCTTTCTTT.

The chain is built from TRBV5-1 and TRBJ2-7, with a weak D call TRBD2 (6 bases). Germline CDR1 SGHRS, CDR2 YFSETQ. This CDR3 has 16 residues. The ends were cut back, 3 bases at V and 0 bases at J, with 16 bases in the middle. Written as DNA, the CDR3 is TGCGCCAGCAGCTGGACTACCGGGGGAGCCTCCTACGAGCAGTACTTC. Its protein product is CASSWTTGGASYEQYF.